These 27 T cell receptor beta chains came from one sample sequenced in a study of T cell repertoires in cytomegalovirus infection. MiXCR, run by TCRdb on the reads, gives a single entry per CDR3 protein. The data show some 920,000 distinct CDR3 sequences, roughly 30% seen once. Their cognate antigens are unknown. Source: cultured CD8+ T cells from PBMCs, taken from culture after CMV antigen stimulation. These receptors were obtained from a human donor in good health (CMV status not recorded). Some clones in this sample may be carry-over from other donors' samples.

This clonotype turned up a few times. This chain joins TRBV12-3 or TRBV12-4 and TRBJ2-7; 12 bases are shared with TRBD2. The CDR3 length is 19 residues. Trimming cost V 4 bases and J 1 base; bases outside gene matches: 14. The chain's CDR3 is CASSSGLAGPSLISYEQYF. As DNA, the CDR3 is TGTGCCAGCAGTTCCGGACTAGCGGGACCCTCTCTTATATCCTACGAGCAGTACTTC.

Points on this clonotype: This may stem from a read error, because a much larger clone lies one nucleotide away. The chain uses TRBV7-9 and TRBJ2-2; D call uncertain. Trimming stripped 7 bases from V and 8 bases from J, with 5 bases between. CDR1 is SEHNR and CDR2 is FQNEAQ in the germline V gene (reference sequence). The CDR3 loop spans 10 amino acids. CDR3 residues: CASNQGELFF. CDR3 in DNA: TGTGCCAGCAACCAAGGGGAGCTGTTTTTT.

The rearrangement joins TRBV3-1 to TRBJ1-3; perhaps TRBD1 as D (6 bases). In germline, CDR1 is LGHDT, CDR2 YNNKEL (reference sequence). The CDR3 has 18 residues. V lost 4 bases, J lost 0 bases, and 19 bases lay in between. Written as DNA, the CDR3 is TGTGCCAGCAGCCCAGCCCCCTATGACAGGCACTCTGGAAACACCATATATTTT. This gives the protein CASSPAPYDRHSGNTIYF.

This clonotype was seen only a few times. The chain uses TRBV5-4 and TRBJ1-2; TRBD1 might be the D (6 bases). The CDR3 loop spans 17 amino acids. Germline assignment: CDR1 SGHNT and CDR2 YYREEE (reference sequence). The ends were cut back, 2 bases at V and 6 bases at J, with 23 bases in the middle. The CDR3 loop is CASSFPGAWATLDGYTF. Written as DNA, the CDR3 is TGTGCCAGCAGCTTTCCGGGGGCATGGGCGACCCTAGATGGCTACACCTTC.

This clonotype was counted only a few times. V is TRBV7-3 and J is TRBJ2-1; D gene ambiguous. The V gene's germline CDR1 is SGHTA and CDR2 FQGTGA. The CDR3 is made up of 14 amino acids. Trimming stripped 2 bases from V and 6 bases from J, with 11 bases between. CDR3 nucleotides: TGTGCCAGCAGCTTAGGCGTCTTCCCCAATGAGCAGTTCTTC. Residues: CASSLGVFPNEQFF. The variable domain in full, with the rest retrieved from reference TRBV7-3 and TRBJ2-1, is GAGVSQTPSNKVTEKGKYVELRCDPISGHTALYWYRQSLGQGPEFLIYFQGTGAADDSGLPNDRFFAVRPEGSVSTLKIQRTERGDSAVYLCASSLGVFPNEQFFGPGTRLTVL.

There are a few counts of this clonotype. This chain joins TRBV27 and TRBJ1-2; D is perhaps TRBD1 (6 bases). Germline-derived CDR1 and CDR2 are MNHEY and SMNVEV (reference sequence). V gave up 5 bases and J gave up 4 bases, with 17 bases separating them. This CDR3 spans 15 amino acids. Here the CDR3 reads CASSLLPTGSYGYTF. The CDR3 nucleotides are TGTGCCAGCAGTCTCCTCCCGACAGGATCCTATGGCTACACCTTC.

This clonotype appeared a few times. The chain combines TRBV7-9 with TRBJ1-5, with no clear D. The germline V gene has CDR1 SEHNR and CDR2 FQNEAQ (reference sequence). This CDR3 is 13 amino acids long. The germline V and J ends were trimmed by 5 bases and 7 bases, with 12 bases remaining between them. The CDR3 loop reads CASSPGGMQPQHF. For the CDR3, the DNA is TGTGCCAGCAGCCCCGGTGGGATGCAGCCCCAGCATTTT.

V usage is TRBV15 and J usage is TRBJ2-1; possibly TRBD1 for D (5 bases). The germline V gene encodes CDR1 LNHNV and CDR2 YYDKDF (reference sequence). Deletions cut 5 bases from V and 6 bases from J, with 14 bases between. The CDR3 runs 14 residues. Written as DNA, the CDR3 is TGTGCCACCAGCCTCGAAGACCAGGGCAATGAGCAGTTCTTC. It is translated as CATSLEDQGNEQFF.

The V call is TRBV16, the J call TRBJ2-5; D is possibly TRBD2 (5 bases). Germline loops: CDR1 KGHSY, CDR2 FQNENV. CDR3 length equals 15 residues. The ends were cut back, 0 bases at V and 3 bases at J, with 11 bases in the middle. DNA for the CDR3: TGTGCCAGCAGCCAATCGCGGGTTGGCGAAGAGACCCAGTACTTC. This translates into CASSQSRVGEETQYF.

The chain employs TRBV7-6 and TRBJ1-5; D unresolved. The ends were cut back, 2 bases at V and 1 base at J, with 15 bases in the middle. There are 17 residues in the CDR3. Germline-derived CDR1 and CDR2 are SGHVS and FNYEAQ. In nucleotides, the CDR3 is TGTGCCAGCAGCTTAAACCCAAATGGGCTAAGCAATCAGCCCCAGCATTTT. Translation: CASSLNPNGLSNQPQHF.

The chain uses TRBV6-6 and TRBJ2-3; D uncertain. V was shortened by 2 bases and J by 2 bases, with 5 bases between the two germline ends. Germline V lookup: CDR1 MNHNY, CDR2 SVGAGI (reference sequence). This CDR3 contains 13 residues. The CDR3 reads CASSYVATDTQYF. The CDR3 DNA reads as TGTGCCAGCAGTTACGTAGCCACAGATACGCAGTATTTT.

V is TRBV27 and J is TRBJ2-3; D possibly corresponds to TRBD2 (5 bases). Germline loops: CDR1 MNHEY, CDR2 SMNVEV (reference sequence). Trimming pared 5 bases from V and 4 bases from J, leaving 19 bases between. This CDR3 has 16 amino acids. This chain's CDR3 is CASSTPEGVSADTQYF. The CDR3 DNA reads as TGTGCCAGCAGTACTCCTGAGGGAGTTAGTGCAGATACGCAGTATTTT.

This clonotype was seen a few times. The chain has TRBV4-3 and TRBJ1-2; the D is unclear. The CDR3 contains 17 residues. Germline V CDR1 and CDR2: LGHNA, YSLEER. With 1 base removed from V and 4 bases from J, the gap between germline ends came to 19 bases. CDR3: CASSQGIREGTLYGYTF. In DNA form, the CDR3 reads TGCGCCAGCAGCCAAGGCATTCGGGAGGGAACTCTCTATGGCTACACCTTC.

This clonotype was detected a few times. The rearrangement uses TRBV12-3 or TRBV12-4 and TRBJ1-1, with D possibly TRBD1 on 5 matching bases. The CDR3 consists of 15 residues. The ends were cut back, 8 bases at V and 4 bases at J, with 20 bases in the middle. CDR3 protein: CASRGGVFKGTEAFF. In nucleotides, the CDR3 is TGTGCCAGCCGCGGAGGGGTCTTTAAGGGCACTGAAGCTTTCTTT.

V and J are TRBV7-6 and TRBJ1-3; TRBD1 matches at 9 bases. This CDR3 has 17 amino acids. CDR1 is SGHVS and CDR2 is FNYEAQ in the germline V gene. V dropped 4 bases and J dropped 3; count of bases not matched to a gene: 10. As DNA, the CDR3 is TGTGCCAGCAGCTCGGCCTCGGGGACAGGGTTTGGAAACACCATATATTTT. This gives the protein CASSSASGTGFGNTIYF.

The chain recombines TRBV7-2 with TRBJ2-5; TRBD2 agrees at 16 bases. The CDR3 loop spans 15 amino acids. Per germline, CDR1 SGHTA and CDR2 FQGNSA. V lost 8 bases to trimming and J lost 4 bases; unmatched junction nucleotides: 4. CDR3 amino acids: CASSGLAGGRETQYF. CDR3 nucleotide sequence: TGTGCCAGCTCGGGACTAGCGGGGGGGCGAGAGACCCAGTACTTC.

The gene calls are TRBV27 and TRBJ2-7; maybe TRBD1 (5 bases). This CDR3 contains 15 residues. Germline CDR1 reads MNHEY; CDR2 reads SMNVEV (reference sequence). Trimming removed 0 bases at V and 0 bases at J, with 9 bases between. The DNA of the CDR3 is TGTGCCAGCAGTTTATCGAAGCAGGGCTCCTACGAGCAGTACTTC. Residues: CASSLSKQGSYEQYF.

This clonotype was detected only a few times. The DNA for the CDR3 is TGTGCCAGCAGTGGGACAGGGAACGATCAGCCCCAGCATTTT. Its translation is CASSGTGNDQPQHF. The chain links TRBV6-5 to TRBJ1-5, with TRBD1 matching over 9 bases. V trimming: 5 bases; J trimming: 5 bases; junction bases outside the gene matches: 4. CDR1 and CDR2 from the germline V gene are MNHEY and SVGAGI. The CDR3 consists of 14 residues.

This clonotype has at least ten counts. The gene calls are TRBV7-8 and TRBJ2-1; tentative D call: TRBD2 (5 bases). This CDR3 region has 15 residues. Germline CDR1 SGHVS, CDR2 FQNEAQ. V lost 3 bases to trimming and J lost 5 bases, with 14 bases between them. The CDR3 DNA reads TGTGCCAGCAGCTTCGACCATGCCGGGAACAATGAGCAGTTCTTC. This sequence encodes CASSFDHAGNNEQFF.

Only a few counts were recorded for this clonotype. The chain recombines TRBV6-2 or TRBV6-3 with TRBJ2-7; possible D gene TRBD1, 5 bases. Trimming stripped 0 bases from V and 2 bases from J, with 8 bases between. Germline loops: CDR1 MNHEY, CDR2 SVGEGT. The CDR3 is made up of 14 amino acids. CDR3 sequence: CASSYSDTTYEQYF. The CDR3 DNA reads as TGTGCCAGCAGTTACTCGGACACTACCTACGAGCAGTACTTC.

This clonotype appeared a few times. The chain couples TRBV20-1 to TRBJ2-7, with a tentative D call TRBD1 (7 bases). V gave up 6 bases and J gave up 0 bases, with 15 bases separating them. Germline V gene lookup returns CDR1 DFQATT and CDR2 SNEGSKA (reference sequence). This CDR3 is 14 amino acids long. CDR3 residues: CSAGGQINSYEQYV. CDR3 sequence (DNA): TGCAGTGCGGGGGGACAGATTAACTCCTACGAGCAGTACGTC.

There are a few counts of this clonotype. V gene TRBV6-1 combines with J gene TRBJ2-7, with 8 bases fitting TRBD1. This CDR3 has 15 residues. V was pared by 3 bases and J by 0 bases, with 4 bases of the junction left unmatched. CDR1 is MNHNS, CDR2 SASEGT, per germline. The CDR3 coding sequence is TGTGCCAGCAGTGAGGACAGGGAGGTCTCCTACGAGCAGTACGTC. Translation gives CASSEDREVSYEQYV.

By sample fraction, this clonotype is medium-sized. The chain is built from TRBV7-9 and TRBJ2-6; 7 bases agree with TRBD1. There are 17 residues in the CDR3. Germline V gene sequence: CDR1 SEHNR, CDR2 FQNEAQ (reference sequence). After removal of 2 bases from V and 4 bases from J, the junction contained 8 bases not matched to a gene. As DNA, the CDR3 is TGTGCCAGCAGCTTAAGCGAGACAGGGTTCGGGGCCAACGTCCTGACTTTC. Amino acid sequence: CASSLSETGFGANVLTF.

Points on this clonotype: Its ends do not fully match the called genes, so a read error is possible. The chain is built from TRBV6-4 and TRBJ1-2; tentative D call: TRBD1 (5 bases). The CDR3 length is 13 residues. Per the germline V gene, CDR1 is MRHNA and CDR2 is SNTAGT. This chain's CDR3 is CANSPGLGYGYTF. DNA for the CDR3: TGTGCCAACAGTCCGGGACTCGGCTATGGCTACACCTTC.

The chain uses TRBV28 and TRBJ2-1; D is uncertain. The CDR3 has 14 amino acids. Between the trimmed V and J ends, which lost 2 bases and 3 bases, there was a span of 8 bases. Germline lookup yields CDR1 MDHEN and CDR2 SYDVKM. The CDR3 sequence is CASSLMADYNEQFF. CDR3 sequence (DNA): TGTGCCAGCAGTTTAATGGCGGACTACAATGAGCAGTTCTTC.

This chain joins TRBV7-2 and TRBJ2-5, with D possibly matching TRBD1 (6 bases). The CDR3 runs to 14 residues. The germline CDR1 and CDR2 sequences are SGHTA and FQGNSA. V gave up 3 bases and J gave up 5 bases, with 13 bases separating them. The CDR3 nucleotides are TGTGCCAGCAGCTTTGGGGGCTCCAGGGAGACCCAGTACTTC. Translated, it gives CASSFGGSRETQYF.

The V gene is TRBV4-1, the J gene TRBJ2-1, with TRBD2 as a possible D gene (6 bases). V dropped 0 bases and J dropped 4 bases, with 13 bases sitting between them. CDR3 size: 16 residues. Germline loops: CDR1 MGHRA, CDR2 YSYEKL. CDR3 sequence (DNA): TGCGCCAGCAGCCAAGAAGACTTAGCGGTTTACAATGAGCAGTTCTTC. Protein sequence: CASSQEDLAVYNEQFF.